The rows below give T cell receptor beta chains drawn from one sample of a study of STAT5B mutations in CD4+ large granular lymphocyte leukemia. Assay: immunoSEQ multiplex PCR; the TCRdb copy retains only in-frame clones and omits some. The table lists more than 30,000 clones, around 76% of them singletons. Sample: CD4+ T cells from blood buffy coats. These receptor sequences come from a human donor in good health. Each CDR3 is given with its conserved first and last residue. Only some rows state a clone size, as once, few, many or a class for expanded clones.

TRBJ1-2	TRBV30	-	CAWSQRSGGYTF
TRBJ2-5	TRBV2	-	CASRTRTAIQETQYF
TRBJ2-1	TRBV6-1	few	CASSERTSGSNEQFF
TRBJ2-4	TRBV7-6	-	CASSLSSGGDIQYF
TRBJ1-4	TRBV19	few	CASSNQINEKLFF
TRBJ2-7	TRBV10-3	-	CAISRGGLAYEQYF
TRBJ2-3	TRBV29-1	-	CSVRQSPSTDTQYF
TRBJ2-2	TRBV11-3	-	CASSLGAGGTTGELFF
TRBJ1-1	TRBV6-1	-	CASRTVPNTEAFF
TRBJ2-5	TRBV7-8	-	CASGRKLRETQYF
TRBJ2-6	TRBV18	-	CASSPIQGSSGANVLTF
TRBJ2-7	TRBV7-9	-	CASSSPGGNNNLGEQYF
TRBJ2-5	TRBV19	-	CASSMGRGPQETQYF
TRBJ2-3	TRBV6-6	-	CASRGTSGATDTQYF
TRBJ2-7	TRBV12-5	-	CASGPPGPITYEQYF
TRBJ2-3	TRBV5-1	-	CASSSGTGIPDTQYF
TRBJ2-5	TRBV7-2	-	CASSPRGGETQYF
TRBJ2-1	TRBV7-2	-	CASSLEMGPSWEQFF
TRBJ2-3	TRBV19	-	CASSPHVDTQYF
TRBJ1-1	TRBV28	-	CASSLSRRVTEAFF
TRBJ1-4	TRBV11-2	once	CASSLGVTTGEKLFF
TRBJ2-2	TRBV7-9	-	CASSTTGGSAGELFF
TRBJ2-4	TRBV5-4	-	CASSLDAGTVKNIQYF
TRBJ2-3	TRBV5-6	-	CASSLSGADTQYF
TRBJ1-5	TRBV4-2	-	CASSQFRQNNQPQHF
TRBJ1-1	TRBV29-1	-	CSVALNVGSTEAFF
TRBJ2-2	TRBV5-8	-	CASTREGLNTGELFF
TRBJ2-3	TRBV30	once	CAWSVGTKFSTDTQYF
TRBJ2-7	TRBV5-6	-	CASSQGQYGTYEQYF
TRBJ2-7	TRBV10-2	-	CASSDPGHRTYEQYF
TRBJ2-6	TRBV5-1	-	CASSNTVSGANVLTF
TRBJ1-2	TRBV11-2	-	CASTLDDNYGYTF
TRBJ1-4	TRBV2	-	CASSEALLGGIEKLFF
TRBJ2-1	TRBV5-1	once	CASSLGASYNEQFF
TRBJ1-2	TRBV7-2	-	CASSLNTGTGRGGYTF
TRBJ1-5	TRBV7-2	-	CASSLRQANQPQHF
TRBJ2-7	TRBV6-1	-	CASSDGTGGYEQYF
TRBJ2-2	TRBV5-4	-	CASSLGGGNTGELFF
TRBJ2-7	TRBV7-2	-	CASGVSGTAAEQYF
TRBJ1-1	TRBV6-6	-	CASSPKGAETEAFF
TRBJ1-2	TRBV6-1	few	CATSKPGKRGNGYTF
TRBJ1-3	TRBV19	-	CASSIPTGGTGNTIYF
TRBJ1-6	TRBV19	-	CASNTHLSESPLHF
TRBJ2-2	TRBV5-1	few	CASSPLQSTGELFF
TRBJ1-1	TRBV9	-	CASSVAGVGTEAFF
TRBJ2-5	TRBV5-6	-	CASSLAGGLYQETQYF
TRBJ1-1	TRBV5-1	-	CASSLGGTGGDTEAFF
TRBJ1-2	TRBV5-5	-	CASSPSGRGLGYTF
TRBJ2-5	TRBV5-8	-	CASSPLTGAYMETQYF
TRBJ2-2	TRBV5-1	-	CASSGLAGDTGELFF
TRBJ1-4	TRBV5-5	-	CASSRLNEKLFF
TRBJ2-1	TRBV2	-	CASSEPPNEQFF
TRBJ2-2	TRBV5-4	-	CASSSGADRGTGELFF